The entry below gives a single T cell receptor (beta chain) sequence along with its context. The extraction recovered at least 5 micrograms of total RNA per sample. This specimen belongs to a study of blood T cells in healthy people across ages. Then a second PCR, running roughly 7 to 11 cycles, was carried out with a sample-barcoded 5' primer and a J-beta primer mix. TCRdb analysed the 5' RACE reads with MiXCR anew, one entry per CDR3 protein. This sample has 700,000 or so distinct CDR3 sequences, with roughly 43% found just once. The source of this sequence is an elderly man in good health. The sequenced sample was blood.

The DNA for the CDR3 is TGCAGTGCTAAAGGACAGGGGTTGCCCCACGAGACCCAGTACTTC. Protein: CSAKGQGLPHETQYF. The chain couples TRBV20-1 to TRBJ2-5, with 9 bases fitting TRBD1. The CDR3 runs 15 residues. The V segment lost 4 bases and the J segment 5 bases; nucleotides outside the gene matches: 11. CDR1 is DFQATT and CDR2 is SNEGSKA in the germline V gene (reference sequence).